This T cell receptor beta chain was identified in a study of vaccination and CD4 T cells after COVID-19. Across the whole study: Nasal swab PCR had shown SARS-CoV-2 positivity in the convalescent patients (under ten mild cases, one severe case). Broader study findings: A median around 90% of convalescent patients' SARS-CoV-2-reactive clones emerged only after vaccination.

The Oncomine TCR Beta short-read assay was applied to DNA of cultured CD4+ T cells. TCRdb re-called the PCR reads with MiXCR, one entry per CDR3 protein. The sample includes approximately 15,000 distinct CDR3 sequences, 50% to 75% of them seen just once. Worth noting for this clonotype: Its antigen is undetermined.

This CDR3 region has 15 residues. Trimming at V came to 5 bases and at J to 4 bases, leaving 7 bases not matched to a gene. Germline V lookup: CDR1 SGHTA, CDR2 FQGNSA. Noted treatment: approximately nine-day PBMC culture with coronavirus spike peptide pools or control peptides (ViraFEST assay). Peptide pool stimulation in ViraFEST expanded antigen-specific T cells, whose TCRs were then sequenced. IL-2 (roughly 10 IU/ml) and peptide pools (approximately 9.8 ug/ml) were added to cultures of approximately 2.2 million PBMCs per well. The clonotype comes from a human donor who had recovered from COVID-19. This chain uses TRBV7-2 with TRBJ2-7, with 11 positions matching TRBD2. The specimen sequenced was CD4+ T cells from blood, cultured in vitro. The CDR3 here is CASSQAGLAEYEQYF. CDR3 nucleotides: TGTGCCAGCAGCCAAGCGGGACTAGCGGAATACGAGCAGTACTTC.